This T cell receptor (beta chain) was recovered during a study of patients and donors after allogeneic stem cell transplantation. TCRdb recomputed calls from the RT-PCR reads with MiXCR, one row per CDR3 protein. The sample lists about 400,000 distinct CDR3 sequences, approximately 16% occurring once. In this sample, this clonotype turned up a few times. Germline CDR1 and CDR2: KGHSH and LQKENI. The CDR3 contains 14 residues. V dropped 6 bases and J dropped 1 base, with 11 bases sitting between them. The sequencing sample was made of blood, either unsorted or a sorted T cell fraction (not recorded which). This receptor was identified in a human donor who was either an allogeneic HSCT recipient or a stem cell or donor lymphocyte infusion donor (not recorded which). It is not recorded whose cells these are; they may come from a transplant donor. V is TRBV18 and J is TRBJ2-3, with a weak D call TRBD2 (6 bases). The CDR3 region is CASSLAWGTDTQYF. CDR3 bases: TGTGCCAGCTCCCTAGCGTGGGGCACAGATACGCAGTATTTT.